Listed here are 25 T cell receptor beta chains from one sample, sequenced in a study of radiotherapy plus CTLA-4 blockade in lung cancer. Repertoires were generated with immunoSEQ multiplex PCR, while TCRdb's copy carries only in-frame clones and drops some. The data contain around 120,000 clones, approximately 84% of them singletons. The starting material was peripheral blood, obtained from a patient treated with radiotherapy plus ipilimumab. The receptor set was obtained from a human donor with non-small cell lung cancer who had a partial response to radiotherapy plus ipilimumab.

This clone came up a few times. The V and J genes are TRBV28 and TRBJ1-5; D unresolved. CDR1 is MDHEN, CDR2 SYDVKM, per germline. The ends were cut back, 5 bases at V and 5 bases at J, with 4 bases in the middle. The CDR3 has 11 residues. CDR3 sequence reads: CASSLHQPQHF. Written as DNA, the CDR3 is TGTGCCAGCAGTCTCCATCAGCCCCAGCATTTT.

Comments on this clone: The same CDR3 arises from other DNA sequences in this sample as well. The chain combines TRBV5-1 with TRBJ1-1, with TRBD1 as a possible D gene (5 bases). Germline CDR1 reads SGHRS; CDR2 reads YFSETQ. There are 16 residues in the CDR3. The V end lost 0 bases, the J end lost 0 bases, and 12 bases lay between the germline ends. The CDR3 DNA sequence: TGCGCCAGCAGCTTGGCTGGCCAGGGTCTGAACACTGAAGCTTTCTTT. Amino acids: CASSLAGQGLNTEAFF. Drawing the rest from reference TRBV5-1 and TRBJ1-1, the complete variable domain is KAGVTQTPRYLIKTRGQQVTLSCSPISGHRSVSWYQQTPGQGLQFLFEYFSETQRNKGNFPGRFSGRQFSNSRSEMNVSTLELGDSALYLCASSLAGQGLNTEAFFGQGTRLTVV.

The rearrangement links TRBV19 to TRBJ2-5, with D perhaps matching TRBD1 (5 bases). Germline CDR1 LNHDA, CDR2 SQIVND (reference sequence). The CDR3 has 14 residues. The ends were cut back, 4 bases at V and 0 bases at J, with 9 bases in the middle. This CDR3 reads CASSRGRYQETQYF. The DNA of the CDR3 is TGTGCCAGTAGTAGGGGCCGTTACCAAGAGACCCAGTACTTC.

The rearrangement joins TRBV7-9 to TRBJ2-1; 8 bases map to TRBD2. J lost 4 bases, V lost 2 bases, and 4 bases had no gene match. The CDR3 has 15 residues. The germline CDR1 and CDR2 sequences are SEHNR and FQNEAQ (reference sequence). This CDR3 is CASSLRLAIYNEQFF. In DNA, the CDR3 is TGTGCCAGCAGCTTACGACTAGCGATTTACAATGAGCAGTTCTTC.

The rearrangement joins TRBV5-1 to TRBJ2-3; 11 bases map to TRBD2. Germline lookup yields CDR1 SGHRS and CDR2 YFSETQ. The CDR3 is 16 residues long. V lost 4 bases, J lost 2 bases, and 6 bases stayed unmatched. The CDR3: CASSIGTSGDTDTQYF. CDR3 nucleotides: TGCGCCAGCAGCATCGGGACTAGCGGAGACACAGATACGCAGTATTTT.

The chain uses TRBV28 and TRBJ1-2; 7 nucleotides align to TRBD1. The J segment lost 4 bases and the V segment lost 7 bases, leaving 15 bases of the junction unmatched. The length of the CDR3 is 16 residues. The germline CDR1 and CDR2 sequences are MDHEN and SYDVKM. Here the CDR3 reads CASNPGGKGRGYGYTF. CDR3 coding DNA: TGTGCCAGCAACCCAGGGGGGAAAGGCAGGGGCTATGGCTACACCTTC.

The CDR3 reads CASSYSAGSYNEQFF. The CDR3 DNA sequence: TGTGCCAGCAGTTACTCAGCGGGTTCATACAATGAGCAGTTCTTC. This chain joins TRBV6-5 and TRBJ2-1; TRBD2 might be the D (6 bases). V was cut by 0 bases and J by 4 bases, with 10 bases left in between. The CDR3 loop spans 15 amino acids. Germline loops: CDR1 MNHEY, CDR2 SVGAGI.

J is TRBJ1-5 and V is TRBV5-6, with D tentatively TRBD1 (5 bases). V lost 0 bases to trimming and J lost 10 bases, with 14 bases between them. The CDR3 totals 14 residues. CDR1 is SGHDT, CDR2 YYEEEE, per germline. CDR3 coding DNA: TGTGCCAGCAGCTTGGTGGCAGGGCGGTCTCCCCAGCATTTT. Translated: CASSLVAGRSPQHF.

The chain has TRBV4-2 and TRBJ2-7; D ambiguous. Trimming took 3 bases from V and 5 from J, leaving 5 bases between them. In germline, CDR1 is LGHNA, CDR2 YNFKEQ. The CDR3 sequence is 11 residues long. The CDR3 coding sequence is TGTGCCAGCAGCCAGTTCAACGAGCAGTACTTC. This codes for CASSQFNEQYF.

About this clone itself: Other DNA sequences in the same sample also yield this CDR3. The DNA of the CDR3 is TGTGCCAGCAGCCCCCGTGAGGGAGGCAATCAGCCCCAGCATTTT. Translating it yields CASSPREGGNQPQHF. The chain joins TRBV7-2 to TRBJ1-5; D call uncertain. With 5 bases removed from V and 2 bases from J, the gap between germline ends came to 13 bases. CDR3 size: 15 residues. Germline CDR1 SGHTA, CDR2 FQGNSA.

In nucleotides, the CDR3 is TGTGCCAGCAGTTTTGCAGGCCCTGGAAACACCATATATTTT. It codes for CASSFAGPGNTIYF. The chain uses TRBV27 and TRBJ1-3; D gene ambiguous. The CDR3 is 14 residues long. The germline V gene encodes CDR1 MNHEY and CDR2 SMNVEV (reference sequence). V gave up 3 bases and J gave up 2 bases, with 8 bases separating them.

For the CDR3, the DNA is TGCGCCAGCAGCTTGGGGGGGACAGACCGTTATAATTCACCCCTCCACTTT. Its protein is CASSLGGTDRYNSPLHF. V gene TRBV5-1 combines with J gene TRBJ1-6; TRBD1 matches at 7 bases. The CDR3 totals 17 residues. The junction had 7 bases not matched to a gene; V was cut back by 0 bases and J by 4 bases. CDR1 is SGHRS and CDR2 is YFSETQ in the germline V gene.

The rearrangement links TRBV5-1 to TRBJ2-1; a possible D gene is TRBD2 (5 bases). This CDR3 is 14 amino acids long. Trimming took off 4 bases at V and 0 bases at J, with 8 bases between the two ends. Germline loops: CDR1 SGHRS, CDR2 YFSETQ. The CDR3 loop reads CASSPGFSYNEQFF. CDR3 DNA: TGCGCCAGCAGCCCGGGGTTCTCCTACAATGAGCAGTTCTTC. Drawing the rest from reference TRBV5-1 and TRBJ2-1, the complete variable domain is KAGVTQTPRYLIKTRGQQVTLSCSPISGHRSVSWYQQTPGQGLQFLFEYFSETQRNKGNFPGRFSGRQFSNSRSEMNVSTLELGDSALYLCASSPGFSYNEQFFGPGTRLTVL.

V and J are TRBV7-2 and TRBJ2-1, with D perhaps matching TRBD1 (5 bases). V was shortened by 1 base and J by 8 bases, with 15 bases between the two germline ends. The germline CDR1 and CDR2 sequences are SGHTA and FQGNSA. The CDR3 loop spans 15 amino acids. The CDR3 here is CASSLGGEGVDEQFF. DNA for the CDR3: TGTGCCAGCAGCTTAGGCGGCGAAGGGGTCGATGAGCAGTTCTTC.

The count of this clone is one. V usage is TRBV7-9 and J usage is TRBJ2-1; D may be TRBD2 (5 bases). This CDR3 contains 15 residues. Trimming shortened V by 5 bases and J by 8 bases, and 19 bases separated the two germline ends. Germline lookup yields CDR1 SEHNR and CDR2 FQNEAQ (reference sequence). The CDR3 loop is CASSAFLGITDEQFF. The DNA of the CDR3 is TGTGCCAGCAGCGCCTTTCTCGGGATTACGGATGAGCAGTTCTTC. Filled out from reference TRBV7-9 and TRBJ2-1, the complete variable domain reads DTGVSQNPRHKITKRGQNVTFRCDPISEHNRLYWYRQTLGQGPEFLTYFQNEAQLEKSRLLSDRFSAERPKGSFSTLEIQRTEQGDSAMYLCASSAFLGITDEQFFGPGTRLTVL.

There are a few counts of this clone. Other DNA sequences in this sample translate to the same CDR3. This chain joins TRBV14 and TRBJ1-2; 7 bases fit TRBD1. This CDR3 spans 13 amino acids. Germline V gives CDR1 SGHDN, CDR2 FVKESK. V dropped 4 bases and J dropped 7; count of bases not matched to a gene: 6. The CDR3 sequence is CASSPRQGGGYTF. In DNA form, the CDR3 reads TGTGCCAGCAGCCCCCGACAGGGAGGTGGCTACACCTTC.

This clone has just a few counts. The chain links TRBV30 to TRBJ2-3; 10 bases are shared with TRBD1. From germline, CDR1 is GTSNPN and CDR2 SVGIG (reference sequence). This CDR3 is 14 amino acids long. V shed 8 bases and J 5 bases; nucleotides not matched to a gene: 10. The CDR3 DNA sequence: TGTGCCACCCCGACAGGGGGCGCGGGAGATACGCAGTATTTT. It is translated as CATPTGGAGDTQYF.

V and J are TRBV29-1 and TRBJ1-1; D is ambiguous. Trimming stripped 5 bases from V and 1 base from J, with 5 bases between. The CDR3 consists of 11 residues. Germline loops: CDR1 SQVTM, CDR2 ANQGSEA. CDR3 in DNA: TGCAGCGTTACTCGGAACACTGAAGCTTTCTTT. It translates to CSVTRNTEAFF.

This rearrangement joins TRBV6-5 to TRBJ1-4, with D uncertain. V lost 7 bases to trimming and J lost 8 bases, with 17 bases between them. Germline assignment: CDR1 MNHEY and CDR2 SVGAGI. The CDR3 length is 14 residues. This chain's CDR3 is CASIRTPNEEKLFF. The CDR3 region has the DNA TGTGCCAGCATCCGGACTCCCAACGAGGAAAAACTGTTTTTT.

The rearrangement links TRBV2 to TRBJ2-6; 7 nucleotides align to TRBD1. The CDR3 is made up of 18 amino acids. CDR1 and CDR2 from the germline V gene are SNHLY and FYNNEI. The junction had 9 bases not matched to a gene; V was cut back by 3 bases and J by 1 base. The CDR3 here is CASSDPGDRYSGANVLTF. As DNA, the CDR3 is TGTGCCAGCAGTGACCCCGGGGACAGATATTCTGGGGCCAACGTCCTGACTTTC. Full variable domain (missing parts from reference TRBV2 and TRBJ2-6): EPEVTQTPSHQVTQMGQEVILRCVPISNHLYFYWYRQILGQKVEFLVSFYNNEISEKSEIFDDQFSVERPDGSNFTLKIRSTKLEDSAMYFCASSDPGDRYSGANVLTFGAGSRLTVL.

This rearrangement joins TRBV4-3 to TRBJ2-3; 7 bases map to TRBD1. Germline V gene lookup returns CDR1 LGHNA and CDR2 YSLEER. The CDR3 totals 15 residues. With 0 bases clipped from V and 0 bases from J, the junction kept 0 bases outside the gene matches. This chain's CDR3 is CASSQEGQSTDTQYF. The CDR3 coding sequence is TGCGCCAGCAGCCAAGAGGGACAGAGCACAGATACGCAGTATTTT.

Only one count was recorded for this clone. The chain joins TRBV5-4 to TRBJ2-3; D call uncertain. Germline V gene data show CDR1 as SGHNT and CDR2 as YYREEE (reference sequence). Between the trimmed V and J ends, which lost 4 bases and 3 bases, there was a span of 9 bases. This CDR3 has 13 amino acids. The CDR3 spells CASSVTLTDTQYF. The CDR3 DNA follows: TGTGCCAGCAGCGTCACATTGACAGATACGCAGTATTTT. Full variable domain (outside the CDR3, taken from reference TRBV5-4 and TRBJ2-3): ETGVTQSPTHLIKTRGQQVTLRCSSQSGHNTVSWYQQALGQGPQFIFQYYREEENGRGNFPPRFSGLQFPNYSSELNVNALELDDSALYLCASSVTLTDTQYFGPGTRLTVL.

The chain couples TRBV30 to TRBJ2-1; D call uncertain. Trimming pared 5 bases from V and 9 bases from J, leaving 11 bases between. This CDR3 comprises 11 residues. Germline V gene sequence: CDR1 GTSNPN, CDR2 SVGIG (reference sequence). The CDR3 sequence: CAWSPSFEQFF. CDR3 coding DNA: TGTGCCTGGTCCCCTAGTTTTGAGCAGTTCTTC. Looking up the rest from reference TRBV30 and TRBJ2-1 gives the full variable domain: SQTIHQWPATLVQPVGSPLSLECTVEGTSNPNLYWYRQAAGRGLQLLFYSVGIGQISSEVPQNLSASRPQDRQFILSSKKLLLSDSGFYLCAWSPSFEQFFGPGTRLTVL.

V and J are TRBV27 and TRBJ1-5; D remains unclear. V lost 5 bases and J 7 bases, leaving 12 bases between the germline ends. Germline assignment: CDR1 MNHEY and CDR2 SMNVEV (reference sequence). This CDR3 is 13 amino acids long. CDR3 nucleotides: TGTGCCAGCAGTAGAGAGCCAAACCAGCCCCAGCATTTT. Residues: CASSREPNQPQHF.

The chain links TRBV28 to TRBJ2-7; TRBD2 aligns across 9 bases. Trimming took 5 bases from V and 2 from J; bases not matched to a gene: 4. Looked up from germline, CDR1 is MDHEN and CDR2 is SYDVKM. This CDR3 region has 14 residues. The DNA for the CDR3 is TGTGCCAGCAGTCGCGGGGGGGGCCCCTACGAGCAGTACGTC. As protein: CASSRGGGPYEQYV.